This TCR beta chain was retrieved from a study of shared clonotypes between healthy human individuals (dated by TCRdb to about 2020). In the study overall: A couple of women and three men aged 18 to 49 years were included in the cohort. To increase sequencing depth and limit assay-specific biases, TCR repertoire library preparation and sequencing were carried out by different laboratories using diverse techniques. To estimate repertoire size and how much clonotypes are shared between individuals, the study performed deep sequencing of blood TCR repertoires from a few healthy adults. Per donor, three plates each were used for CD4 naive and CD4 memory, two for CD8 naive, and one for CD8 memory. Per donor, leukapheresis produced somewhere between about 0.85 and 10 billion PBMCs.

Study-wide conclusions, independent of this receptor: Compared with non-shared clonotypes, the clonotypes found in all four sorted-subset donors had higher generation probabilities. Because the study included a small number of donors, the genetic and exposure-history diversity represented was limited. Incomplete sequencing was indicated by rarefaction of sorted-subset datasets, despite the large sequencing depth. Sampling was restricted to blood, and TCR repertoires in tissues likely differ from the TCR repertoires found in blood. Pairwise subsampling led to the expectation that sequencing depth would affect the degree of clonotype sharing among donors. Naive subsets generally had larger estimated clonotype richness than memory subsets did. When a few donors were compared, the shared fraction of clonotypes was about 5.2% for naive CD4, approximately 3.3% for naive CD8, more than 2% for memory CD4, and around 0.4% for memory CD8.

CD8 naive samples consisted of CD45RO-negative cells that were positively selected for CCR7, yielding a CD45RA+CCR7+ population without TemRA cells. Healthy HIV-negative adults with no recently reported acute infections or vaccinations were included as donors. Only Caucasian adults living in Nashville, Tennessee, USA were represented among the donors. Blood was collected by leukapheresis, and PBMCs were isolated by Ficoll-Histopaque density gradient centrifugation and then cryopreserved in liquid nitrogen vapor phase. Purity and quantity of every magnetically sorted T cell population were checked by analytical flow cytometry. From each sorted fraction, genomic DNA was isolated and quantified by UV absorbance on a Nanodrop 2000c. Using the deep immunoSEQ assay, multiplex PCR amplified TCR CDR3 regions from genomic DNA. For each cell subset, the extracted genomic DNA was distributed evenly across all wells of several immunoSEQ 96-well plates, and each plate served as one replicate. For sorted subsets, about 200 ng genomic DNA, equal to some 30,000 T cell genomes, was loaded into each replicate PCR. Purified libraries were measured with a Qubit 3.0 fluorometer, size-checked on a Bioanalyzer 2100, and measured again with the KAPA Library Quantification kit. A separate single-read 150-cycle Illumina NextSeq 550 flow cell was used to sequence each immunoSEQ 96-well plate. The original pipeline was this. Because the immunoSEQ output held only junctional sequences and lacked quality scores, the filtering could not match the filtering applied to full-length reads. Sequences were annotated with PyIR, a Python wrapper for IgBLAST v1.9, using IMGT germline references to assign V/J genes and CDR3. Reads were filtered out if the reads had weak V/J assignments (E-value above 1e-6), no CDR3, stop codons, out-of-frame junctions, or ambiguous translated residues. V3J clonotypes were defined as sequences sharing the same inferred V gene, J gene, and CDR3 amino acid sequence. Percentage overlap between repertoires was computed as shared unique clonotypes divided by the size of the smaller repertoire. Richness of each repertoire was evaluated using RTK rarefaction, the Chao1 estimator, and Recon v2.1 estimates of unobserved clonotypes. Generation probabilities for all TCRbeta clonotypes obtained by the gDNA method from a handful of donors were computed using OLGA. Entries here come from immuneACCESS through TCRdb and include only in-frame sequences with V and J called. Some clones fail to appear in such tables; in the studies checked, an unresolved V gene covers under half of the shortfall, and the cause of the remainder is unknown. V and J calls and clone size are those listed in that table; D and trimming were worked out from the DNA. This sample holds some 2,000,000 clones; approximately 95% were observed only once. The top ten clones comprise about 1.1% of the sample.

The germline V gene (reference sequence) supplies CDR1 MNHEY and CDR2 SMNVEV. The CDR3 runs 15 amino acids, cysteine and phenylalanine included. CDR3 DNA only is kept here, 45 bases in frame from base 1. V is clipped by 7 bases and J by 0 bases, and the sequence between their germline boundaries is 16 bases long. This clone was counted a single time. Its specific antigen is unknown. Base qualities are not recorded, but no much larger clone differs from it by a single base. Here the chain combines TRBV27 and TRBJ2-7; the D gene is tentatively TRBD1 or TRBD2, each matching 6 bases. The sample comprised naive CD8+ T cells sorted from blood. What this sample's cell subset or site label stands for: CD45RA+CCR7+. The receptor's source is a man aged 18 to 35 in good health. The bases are TGTGCCAGCACAGAGTCGGGGGCCGCCTCCTACGAGCAGTACTTC. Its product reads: CASTESGAASYEQYF.